Shown below are 4 T cell receptor beta chains from a single sample sequenced in a study of blood T cell repertoires in COVID-19. Only in-frame clones appear in the TCRdb table, and some are missing; sequencing was by immunoSEQ multiplex PCR. The sample lists about 62,000 clones, 80% to 90% occurring once. Material for sequencing was peripheral blood. These receptors were collected from a woman aged 60-75 years with COVID-19, enrolled during active disease.

A note on this clone: The junction departs from germline at one end; a sequencing error may be responsible. The chain combines TRBV5-3 with TRBJ1-2; 8 nucleotides agree with TRBD1. TRBV5-3 falls under the ORF class, with uncertain function. This CDR3 contains 14 residues. DNA for the CDR3: TGTGCCAGAAGCGCTCAGACAGGGGTGGATGGCTACATCTTC. Residues: CARSAQTGVDGYIF.

This chain links TRBV9 with TRBJ2-3, with no clear D. This CDR3 comprises 13 residues. Germline V gene sequence: CDR1 SGDLS, CDR2 YYNGEE. The ends were cut back, 0 bases at V and 6 bases at J, with 8 bases in the middle. The CDR3 region has the DNA TGTGCCAGCAGCGTAGGTGTCCGGGATACGCAGTATTTT. Protein sequence: CASSVGVRDTQYF.

Turning to this clone: The identical CDR3 is also encoded by other nucleotide sequences in the sample. The CDR3 sequence is CASSTGLNTEAFF. The DNA for the CDR3 is TGTGCCAGTTCGACAGGCTTGAACACTGAAGCTTTCTTT. The chain links TRBV19 to TRBJ1-1, with a tentative D call TRBD1 (6 bases). From germline, CDR1 is LNHDA and CDR2 SQIVND (reference sequence). CDR3 length equals 13 residues. The V and J ends lost 8 bases and 0 bases respectively, with 10 bases between them.

This clone was counted only a few times. The chain couples TRBV7-8 to TRBJ2-7, with D possibly matching TRBD2 (6 bases). Per the germline V gene, CDR1 is SGHVS and CDR2 is FQNEAQ. The CDR3 is 11 residues long. V gave up 5 bases and J gave up 4 bases, with 6 bases separating them. The CDR3 loop reads CASSREYEQYF. CDR3 nucleotides: TGTGCCAGCAGCCGGGAGTACGAGCAGTACTTC.